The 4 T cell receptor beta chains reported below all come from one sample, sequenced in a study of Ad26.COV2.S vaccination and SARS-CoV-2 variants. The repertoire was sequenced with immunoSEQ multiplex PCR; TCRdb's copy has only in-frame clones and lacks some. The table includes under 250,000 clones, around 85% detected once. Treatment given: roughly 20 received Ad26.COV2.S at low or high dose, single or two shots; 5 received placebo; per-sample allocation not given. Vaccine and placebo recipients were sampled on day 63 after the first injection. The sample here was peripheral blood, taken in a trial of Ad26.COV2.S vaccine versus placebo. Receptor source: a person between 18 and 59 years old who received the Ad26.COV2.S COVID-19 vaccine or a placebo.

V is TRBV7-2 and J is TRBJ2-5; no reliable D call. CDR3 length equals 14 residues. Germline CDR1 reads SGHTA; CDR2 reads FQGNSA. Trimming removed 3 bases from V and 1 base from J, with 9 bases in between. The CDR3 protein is CASSLGGVQETQYF. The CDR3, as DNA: TGTGCCAGCAGCTTGGGTGGGGTCCAAGAGACCCAGTACTTC. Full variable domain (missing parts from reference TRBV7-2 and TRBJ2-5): GAGVSQSPSNKVTEKGKDVELRCDPISGHTALYWYRQSLGQGLEFLIYFQGNSAPDKSGLPSDRFSAERTGGSVSTLTIQRTQQEDSAVYLCASSLGGVQETQYFGPGTRLLVL.

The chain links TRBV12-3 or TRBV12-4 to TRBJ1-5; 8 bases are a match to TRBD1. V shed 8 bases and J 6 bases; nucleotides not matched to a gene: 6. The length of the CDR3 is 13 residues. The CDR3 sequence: CASGGTGGQPQHF. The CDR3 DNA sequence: TGTGCCAGCGGTGGGACAGGAGGTCAGCCCCAGCATTTT.

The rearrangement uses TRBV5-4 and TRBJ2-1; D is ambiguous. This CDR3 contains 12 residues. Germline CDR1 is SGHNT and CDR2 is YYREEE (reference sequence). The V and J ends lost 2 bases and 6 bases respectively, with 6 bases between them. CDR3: CASSFQVNEQFF. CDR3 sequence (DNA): TGTGCCAGCAGCTTTCAGGTCAATGAGCAGTTCTTC.

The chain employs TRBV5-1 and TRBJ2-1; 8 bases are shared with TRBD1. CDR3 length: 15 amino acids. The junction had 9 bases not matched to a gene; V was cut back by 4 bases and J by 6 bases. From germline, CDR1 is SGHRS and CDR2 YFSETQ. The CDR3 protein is CASSIDRGVGNEQFF. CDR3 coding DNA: TGCGCCAGCAGCATAGACAGGGGTGTGGGCAATGAGCAGTTCTTC.